This TCR beta chain was captured by sequencing in a study of cytomegalovirus exposure and HLA in healthy donors. Study-level information: Both the 120 validation repertoires and the 550 to 750 first-cohort repertoires used the same platform, as reported by a later analysis. Whole-study results and caveats: In vitro experiments confirmed that three CMV-associated chains were specific for CMV antigens.

The CDR3 covers 16 residues. V shed 2 bases, J shed 3 bases, and the junction held 11 bases outside the gene matches. In germline, CDR1 is GTSNPN, CDR2 SVGIG (reference sequence). Assay: immunoSEQ multiplex PCR; the TCRdb copy retains only in-frame clones and omits some. The table includes roughly 300,000 clones, roughly 87% detected once. As regards this clone: The antigen remains undetermined.

The source is a woman aged 25 to 39 in good health and CMV-seropositive. The material sequenced was PBMCs. The gene calls are TRBV30 and TRBJ1-1; 8 bases line up with TRBD1. The chain's CDR3 is CAWSPIGQGMDTEAFF. For the CDR3, the DNA is TGTGCCTGGAGTCCGATAGGACAGGGAATGGACACTGAAGCTTTCTTT.